The entry below describes one T cell receptor (beta chain). Its antigen specificity is not known. Base-call qualities are not available, and no considerably larger clone is one nucleotide away. Libraries were constructed by the immunoSEQ multiplex PCR assay. For the multiplex PCR, a mixture combining 60 forward primers for TCR Vbeta segments and 13 reverse primers for TCR Jbeta segments was used. Amplification of the CDR3 region of rearranged TCR beta genes was performed with a multiplex PCR assay on genomic DNA. Amplified TCR beta libraries were sequenced as 87-base-pair reads on the Illumina HiSeq System. In the original analysis: In a later analysis, roughly 80 million unique TCR beta chains were counted across the 500 to 700 repertoires, and roughly 11 million of these chains were shared by at least two donors. Raw reads were error-corrected and collapsed into unique sequences by a nearest-neighbor algorithm in which closely related sequences were merged to remove PCR and sequencing errors. Alignment of CDR3 sequences to IMGT reference sequences was used to assign V, D and J gene segments. For a sequence to be retained, a match of at least six nucleotides was required to both a V gene segment and a J gene segment. A rearrangement was called productive if the CDR3 had no stop codons and remained in frame with V and J, and every other rearrangement was called non-productive. Following IMGT convention, CDR3 was defined as the stretch from the second conserved V-encoded cysteine to the conserved J-encoded phenylalanine. The earlier analysis of 450 to 750 of the donors excluded any sequence lacking an unambiguous match to a single V gene segment. In an earlier analysis of around 590 of the donors, a V segment was called functional when productive rearrangements were above 56.7%, and segregating when the standard deviation between donors exceeded 5%. A statistical classification framework was developed to diagnose cytomegalovirus status using the catalog of TCR beta chain sequences. V and J gene assignment, in a later analysis, came from comparing TCR nucleotide sequences with IMGT/GENE-DB human TR gene sequences. A later analysis assigned CDR3 sequences and most-parsimonious VDJ recombination scenarios with the TCRdist pipeline. In a later analysis, each TCR beta chain was defined by its CDR3 amino acid sequence together with its V-gene family, and reads lacking a unique V-gene family were excluded. In a later analysis, 450 to 600 highly shared, low-generation-probability nucleotide sequences were removed to address suspected cross-contamination and a sequencing artifact. In a later analysis, a clonal expansion index for each public chain was calculated from normalized within-repertoire ranks of inferred template counts. In a later analysis, generation probabilities were computed using a VDJ recombination model fitted to out-of-frame rearrangements, and the results were checked against IGoR. A later analysis scored TCR-TCR, TCR-HLA and TCR-CMV co-occurrence with hypergeometric tests, applying a repertoire-size bias correction to TCR pairs. False discovery rates were estimated in a later analysis by permuting HLA or CMV assignments 20 times. A later analysis grouped co-occurring TCRs with DBSCAN, adding TCRdist sequence similarity when clustering within HLA-allele-positive subsets. Repertoires with fewer than 30,000 or more than 120,000 public chains, plus five repertoires with anomalous nucleotide sharing, were excluded from co-occurrence clustering. TCRdb obtained this table from immuneACCESS and retained in-frame rearrangements with V and J assigned. These tables miss some clones; where compared with another copy, unresolved V genes account for less than half of the shortfall, and the remainder is unexplained. Clone size and the V and J calls come from that table; the DNA yielded D and trimming. The sample yields 250,000 to 350,000 clones; roughly 85% were counted once. The ten biggest clones cover around 4% of the sample.

The cohort comprised several hundred healthy bone marrow donors. At the time of sampling, every cohort member was nominally healthy, though immune exposures that went unrecorded were likely present. The donor tested CMV seropositive and was one of the 289 seropositive cohort members. A peripheral blood sample was collected from each donor, and TCR beta sequencing was performed on peripheral blood mononuclear cells. The Qiagen DNeasy Blood Extraction Kit was used to extract genomic DNA from the blood cell samples. The sample comes from a study of cytomegalovirus exposure and HLA in healthy donors (dated by TCRdb to about 2017). Turning to the overall study: An earlier analysis of 587 of the donors reported approximately 280 Gb of sequence data and 117 million unique TCR beta sequences obtained from about 170 million T cells. Besides the first cohort of around 670 subjects, a separate validation cohort made up of over 95 different subjects was used. Among some 410 genotyped donors of the cohort, an average of approximately 220,000 unique TCR beta nucleotide sequences was sequenced per donor, of which 15% to 20% were non-productive. Because of strong linkage in the cohort, a handful of DR-DQ haplotypes were treated as single units for association and clustering. The number of typed donors differed by locus: about 620-640 for A, B, C, DRB1 and DQB1; 522 for DQA1; approximately 610 for DPA1; and some 430 for DPB1. Genome-wide SNP genotypes for about 55% of the roughly 670 donors were used in a later genetic analysis, which treated that subset as a discovery cohort. An earlier analysis of several hundred of the donors used high-throughput TCR beta sequencing to judge whether each TCR beta V gene segment behaved as functional or pseudogenic. An early release that covered about 600 HLA-typed donors contained about 300 gigabases of sequencing data and tens of millions of unique TCR sequences. Rather than drawing on any new phenotypic data, the later analysis identified candidate immune exposures from TCR beta sequences and the way those sequences occurred across donors. All discovery cohort repertoires had been generated on a single sequencing platform. The study aimed to test whether cataloging public T cell receptors could reveal signatures of past pathogen exposure. The T cell repertoires of several hundred subjects were profiled by immunosequencing and related to cytomegalovirus serostatus. Of the 300 to 400 genotyped donors, over 70% fell in the genetic ancestry cluster associated with self-reported Caucasian donors. Class I and class II HLA loci were covered by the typing at four-digit resolution. In a later analysis, previously published TCR beta repertoires from several hundred donors were re-analyzed and high-resolution HLA genotyping was added so that TCR occurrence patterns could be studied. Donor age, sex, ethnicity and CMV serostatus were collected together with the repertoire data. High-throughput TCR immunosequencing, statistical association of individual TCRs with disease status, and machine learning were combined to predict cytomegalovirus infection status. What the work shows at the level of the full study, not this receptor alone: Because the 87-base-pair reads could not distinguish some IMGT-functional V segments, including TRBV6-2 and TRBV6-3, those segments were excluded. For the cohort, immune exposure information was limited to CMV serostatus. The classifier was reported to diagnose cytomegalovirus status with high specificity and sensitivity in both the original and validation cohorts. Only TCR beta chains were sequenced in this cohort, and the absence of alpha or paired-chain data limited detectable features. The study gave a list of 150 to 200 TCR beta chains associated with cytomegalovirus. The sequencing pipeline was judged likely to have produced a cluster of highly shared sequence variants as a technical artifact. Because HLA typing was missing for some donors at each locus, association tests included only the typed subset. Most CMV-associated TCR beta chains appeared to be HLA-restricted in a later analysis, and the HLA associations seemed to be driven largely by CMV exposure. An association between a missense DCLRE1C variant and V-gene and J-gene trimming of TCR beta chains was found in a later genetic analysis and replicated in an independent cohort. Assigning TCR associations to individual alleles was difficult when HLA alleles, especially DR and DQ, strongly co-occurred. Broadly in line with IMGT annotations, most TCR beta V segments showed up in productive rearrangements about 87% or about 30% of the time in an earlier analysis of 450 to 750 of the donors. In a later analysis, several top co-occurrence clusters were reported to appear linked to parvovirus B19, influenza, CMV and Epstein-Barr virus. A few of the identified cytomegalovirus-associated TCR beta chains were confirmed in vitro to be specific for cytomegalovirus antigens. The presence/absence analyses assumed that sequencing depth was roughly uniform across donors, and that assumption may not be true. A further reported finding was that TCR beta sequences accurately predicted the HLA-A and HLA-B alleles for most subjects in the first cohort. In a later analysis, the rate of TCR association differed among HLA loci, with DRB1 alleles having the most associated TCRs and HLA-C alleles having the fewest. In a later genetic analysis, fewer N-insertions in productive TCRs were reported among donors in an Asian-associated ancestry cluster than the 666-donor mean. According to the authors, the approach could potentially be generalized to other disease states and immunological phenotypes. Compared with equally common non-associated chains, HLA-associated TCR beta chains in a later analysis were more clonally expanded and had lower generation probabilities. Correlated functional status among segregating V segments might be attributable to linkage disequilibrium, but an unknown experimental factor could not be ruled out. Most TCR sequences were observed very rarely across donors, whereas some public TCRs were present in many individuals. The earlier analysis of some 540 of the donors excluded some 15 rarely observed V segments, including chromosome 9 orphons, because counts were too low. At a false discovery rate of 0.05, a later analysis linked 16,951 TCR beta sequences to specific HLA alleles.

The CDR3 contains 17 residues, cysteine and phenylalanine counted. Solely the CDR3 DNA is kept, with 51 bases framed from the first base. V lost 1 base and J lost 0 bases; the stretch between them is 13 bases long. Reading the germline V gene gives CDR1 MDHEN and CDR2 SYDVKM. The material sequenced was PBMCs. Recombination connected TRBV28 to TRBJ2-1, with the D gene call left open. This receptor was identified in a man in his forties in good health and CMV-seropositive. The CDR3 amino acid sequence is: CASSLYPSLSSYNEQFF. DNA sequence: TGTGCCAGCAGTTTATACCCCTCACTAAGCTCCTACAATGAGCAGTTCTTC.